The 26 T cell receptor beta chains below were found in one sample sequenced in a study of T cell repertoires in cytomegalovirus infection (dated by TCRdb to between 2018 and 2020). Reads for this sample came from an Illumina HiSeq 1500. TCRdb ran its own pipeline on the public reads, namely fastp trimming at Q25 and MiXCR clone calling, and kept in-frame beta chains. Merged by CDR3 protein, the rows form single entries marked with the most common genes and DNA. This sample has more than 85,000 distinct CDR3 sequences in its table, and approximately 15% of those were observed once. Roughly 8% of the sample is taken by the ten largest. The sample consisted of PBMCs. These receptor sequences come from a human donor in good health (CMV status not recorded). Some clones in this sample may be carry-over from other donors' samples.

This clonotype turned up a few times. The V gene is TRBV7-3, the J gene TRBJ1-1, with D tentatively TRBD1 (5 bases). Trimming stripped 4 bases from V and 3 bases from J, with 9 bases between. Germline lookup yields CDR1 SGHTA and CDR2 FQGTGA. The CDR3 is made up of 13 amino acids. The CDR3 DNA follows: TGTGCCAGCAGCTCCAGGGAGGACACTGAAGCTTTCTTT. This codes for CASSSREDTEAFF. The variable domain in full, with the rest retrieved from reference TRBV7-3 and TRBJ1-1, is GAGVSQTPSNKVTEKGKYVELRCDPISGHTALYWYRQSLGQGPEFLIYFQGTGAADDSGLPNDRFFAVRPEGSVSTLKIQRTERGDSAVYLCASSSREDTEAFFGQGTRLTVV.

This clonotype was found many times. The rearrangement uses TRBV7-2 and TRBJ2-1; either TRBD1 or TRBD2 may supply D (6 bases each). The V end was cut by 3 bases, the J end by 9 bases, with 21 bases between. The length of the CDR3 is 16 residues. Germline assignment: CDR1 SGHTA and CDR2 FQGNSA. CDR3: CASSLKGGGWNTEQFF. DNA for the CDR3: TGTGCCAGCAGCTTGAAGGGGGGCGGTTGGAACACTGAGCAGTTCTTC.

This clonotype appeared many times. The chain uses TRBV7-9 and TRBJ1-4, with a weak D call TRBD1 (6 bases). Germline values: CDR1 SEHNR, CDR2 FQNEAQ (reference sequence). Trimming stripped 5 bases from V and 4 bases from J, with 14 bases between. The CDR3 runs 15 residues. CDR3 nucleotide sequence: TGTGCCAGCAGCGGATCACAGGGCATTAATGAAAAACTGTTTTTT. Its protein is CASSGSQGINEKLFF.

A few counts support this clonotype. The chain carries TRBV7-8 and TRBJ1-4; D is perhaps TRBD1 (5 bases). The CDR3 is made up of 14 amino acids. V was clipped by 8 bases and J by 4 bases, with 14 bases between them. Germline values: CDR1 SGHVS, CDR2 FQNEAQ. The CDR3: CASGQGLNNEKLFF. CDR3 coding DNA: TGTGCCAGCGGGCAGGGACTAAATAATGAAAAACTGTTTTTT.

This clonotype was observed at least ten times. The chain employs TRBV28 and TRBJ2-5, with D possibly being TRBD1 (5 bases). CDR1 is MDHEN, CDR2 SYDVKM, per germline. The CDR3 loop spans 16 amino acids. V lost 4 bases to trimming and J lost 5 bases, with 20 bases between them. CDR3 bases: TGTGCCAGCAGTTGGGGCAGGAGTTCGGGCAGTGAGACCCAGTACTTC. It specifies CASSWGRSSGSETQYF. The variable domain in full, with the rest retrieved from reference TRBV28 and TRBJ2-5, is DVKVTQSSRYLVKRTGEKVFLECVQDMDHENMFWYRQDPGLGLRLIYFSYDVKMKEKGDIPEGYSVSREKKERFSLILESASTNQTSMYLCASSWGRSSGSETQYFGPGTRLLVL.

This clonotype was detected many times. This rearrangement joins TRBV19 to TRBJ2-7; the match to TRBD1 covers 10 bases. The CDR3 contains 15 residues. With 6 bases clipped from V and 5 bases from J, the junction kept 10 bases outside the gene matches. The germline V gene has CDR1 LNHDA and CDR2 SQIVND (reference sequence). The CDR3 DNA is TGTGCCAGTAGAAGTTCCGGGACAGGGGCCGACGAGCAGTACTTC. Translated, it gives CASRSSGTGADEQYF. The variable domain in full, completed from reference TRBV19 and TRBJ2-7, reads DGGITQSPKYLFRKEGQNVTLSCEQNLNHDAMYWYRQDPGQGLRLIYYSQIVNDFQKGDIAEGYSVSREKKESFPLTVTSAQKNPTAFYLCASRSSGTGADEQYFGPGTRLTVT.

This clonotype was picked up a small number of times. The rearrangement uses TRBV28 and TRBJ1-5; a possible D gene is TRBD1 (5 bases). This CDR3 has 17 amino acids. V gave up 5 bases and J gave up 6 bases, with 23 bases separating them. Germline V gene sequence: CDR1 MDHEN, CDR2 SYDVKM. The CDR3 reads CASSRPGRGGSGQPQHF. The CDR3 DNA is TGTGCCAGCAGTCGGCCAGGTCGGGGGGGATCAGGTCAGCCCCAGCATTTT.

V gene TRBV7-2 combines with J gene TRBJ2-5; D perhaps matches TRBD2 (6 bases). V dropped 5 bases and J dropped 4 bases, with 17 bases sitting between them. Germline CDR1 and CDR2: SGHTA and FQGNSA. This CDR3 comprises 15 residues. The chain's CDR3 is CASSPGLLYRETQYF. CDR3 DNA: TGTGCCAGCAGCCCGGGACTGCTGTACCGAGAGACCCAGTACTTC.

With regard to this clonotype: A junction end diverges from the germline sequence, so it may reflect a read error. The chain couples TRBV3-1 to TRBJ1-4, with D possibly TRBD1 on 5 matching bases. Germline V gene lookup returns CDR1 LGHDT and CDR2 YNNKEL (reference sequence). The CDR3 has 17 residues. The CDR3, as DNA: TGTGCCAGCAGTTATAATACAGGAGATCCAACTAATGAAAGACTGTTTTTT. Translation: CASSYNTGDPTNERLFF.

For this clonotype: This may come from a read error, since a much larger clone is one base off. The rearrangement uses TRBV10-3 and TRBJ1-2, with a possible D match to TRBD1 (5 bases). CDR3 length: 13 amino acids. V was shortened by 5 bases and J by 6 bases, with 13 bases between the two germline ends. The germline V gene encodes CDR1 ENHRY and CDR2 SYGVKD. CDR3 in DNA: TGTGCCATCAGTTTACTGGGGGTCGATGGCTACACCTTC. It codes for CAISLLGVDGYTF.

The chain uses TRBV9 and TRBJ2-3; D is possibly TRBD2 (5 bases). Looked up from germline, CDR1 is SGDLS and CDR2 is YYNGEE. There are 14 residues in the CDR3. Trimming pared 0 bases from V and 3 bases from J, leaving 8 bases between. CDR3 residues: CASSVGRGTDTQYF. As DNA, the CDR3 is TGTGCCAGCAGCGTAGGAAGAGGGACAGATACGCAGTATTTT.

This clonotype was recorded at least ten times. The V and J genes are TRBV30 and TRBJ2-5, with D perhaps TRBD1 (5 bases). The CDR3 has 15 amino acids. Germline loops: CDR1 GTSNPN, CDR2 SVGIG (reference sequence). Trimming shortened V by 1 base and J by 4 bases, and 16 bases separated the two germline ends. The CDR3 sequence: CAWSGLMGQGETQYF. CDR3 bases: TGTGCCTGGAGTGGGCTTATGGGGCAGGGAGAGACCCAGTACTTC. Together with reference TRBV30 and TRBJ2-5, the CDR3 gives the full variable domain: SQTIHQWPATLVQPVGSPLSLECTVEGTSNPNLYWYRQAAGRGLQLLFYSVGIGQISSEVPQNLSASRPQDRQFILSSKKLLLSDSGFYLCAWSGLMGQGETQYFGPGTRLLVL.

This clonotype has at least ten counts. The CDR3 reads CASSESAAWTNTGELFF. DNA of the CDR3: TGTGCCAGCAGTGAATCAGCGGCGTGGACGAACACCGGGGAGCTGTTTTTT. The gene calls are TRBV25-1 and TRBJ2-2; tentative D call: TRBD2 (5 bases). This CDR3 spans 17 amino acids. Trimming pared 1 base from V and 0 bases from J, leaving 12 bases between. The germline V gene encodes CDR1 MGHDK and CDR2 SYGVNS.

V gene TRBV20-1 combines with J gene TRBJ1-5, with a possible D match to TRBD1 (5 bases). The CDR3 loop spans 14 amino acids. V was shortened by 5 bases and J by 0 bases, with 11 bases between the two germline ends. CDR1 and CDR2 from the germline V gene are DFQATT and SNEGSKA (reference sequence). Here the CDR3 reads CSAPSGGSNQPQHF. CDR3 nucleotide sequence: TGCAGTGCTCCGAGCGGGGGTAGCAATCAGCCCCAGCATTTT.

This clonotype was detected ten times or more. The chain carries TRBV7-9 and TRBJ1-6; 10 bases match TRBD1. Trimming at V came to 4 bases and at J to 6 bases, leaving 3 bases not matched to a gene. The V gene's germline CDR1 is SEHNR and CDR2 FQNEAQ (reference sequence). CDR3 length: 15 amino acids. The CDR3 here is CASSSGTGVNSPLHF. As DNA, the CDR3 is TGTGCCAGCAGCTCCGGGACAGGGGTTAATTCACCCCTCCACTTT.

Regarding this clonotype: One end of the junction does not line up with germline, which may come from a read error. J is TRBJ1-4 and V is TRBV28, with D possibly being TRBD1 (5 bases). Germline CDR1 MDHEN, CDR2 SYDVKM. CDR3 length equals 16 residues. CDR3 bases: TGTGCCAGCAGCCCCCGCGGGGGGAAGAGGAATGAAGAACTGTTTTTT. Translating it yields CASSPRGGKRNEELFF.

This clonotype was observed a few times. The genes are TRBV29-1 and TRBJ2-4; a possible D gene is TRBD1 (5 bases). V lost 1 base and J lost 9, with 19 bases in between. The CDR3 consists of 15 residues. The germline V gene encodes CDR1 SQVTM and CDR2 ANQGSEA. CDR3 residues: CSVEVPDGYRGIQYF. The CDR3 DNA sequence: TGCAGCGTTGAAGTTCCCGACGGGTATAGGGGCATTCAGTACTTC. Complete variable domain (other parts from reference TRBV29-1 and TRBJ2-4): SAVISQKPSRDICQRGTSLTIQCQVDSQVTMMFWYRQQPGQSLTLIATANQGSEATYESGFVIDKFPISRPNLTFSTLTVSNMSPEDSSIYLCSVEVPDGYRGIQYFGAGTRLSVL.

The rearrangement uses TRBV6-1 and TRBJ2-7, with 7 bases matching TRBD1. Germline V gene data show CDR1 as MNHNS and CDR2 as SASEGT. The CDR3 loop spans 15 amino acids. V shed 5 bases and J 7 bases; nucleotides not matched to a gene: 14. In DNA form, the CDR3 reads TGTGCCAGCAGTAGGCCGGGACAGCTCGGCTGGGAGCAGTACTTC. Protein: CASSRPGQLGWEQYF.

The chain joins TRBV19 to TRBJ2-7; a possible D gene is TRBD1 (6 bases). The V end was cut by 3 bases, the J end by 0 bases, with 9 bases between. Per germline, CDR1 LNHDA and CDR2 SQIVND (reference sequence). The CDR3 sequence is 14 residues long. The DNA of the CDR3 is TGTGCCAGTAGTATGCAGGGGAGCTCCTACGAGCAGTACTTC. Protein sequence: CASSMQGSSYEQYF. The full variable domain, its missing parts supplied by reference TRBV19 and TRBJ2-7, is DGGITQSPKYLFRKEGQNVTLSCEQNLNHDAMYWYRQDPGQGLRLIYYSQIVNDFQKGDIAEGYSVSREKKESFPLTVTSAQKNPTAFYLCASSMQGSSYEQYFGPGTRLTVT.

This clonotype was seen only a few times. The gene calls are TRBV7-3 and TRBJ2-6, with a weak D call TRBD1 (6 bases). The V and J ends lost 5 bases and 4 bases respectively, with 12 bases between them. The germline V gene encodes CDR1 SGHTA and CDR2 FQGTGA. The CDR3 contains 15 residues. CDR3 in DNA: TGTGCCAGCAGCCCAGGGGTCTTGGGGGCCAACGTCCTGACTTTC. It is translated as CASSPGVLGANVLTF.

This clonotype was seen only a few times. The chain links TRBV29-1 to TRBJ2-2; tentative D call: TRBD2 (5 bases). This CDR3 is built from 15 residues. V dropped 0 bases and J dropped 0 bases, with 8 bases sitting between them. The germline V gene encodes CDR1 SQVTM and CDR2 ANQGSEA. CDR3 amino acids: CSVEERTSNTGELFF. For the CDR3, the DNA is TGCAGCGTTGAAGAACGGACTTCGAACACCGGGGAGCTGTTTTTT.

The chain joins TRBV7-9 to TRBJ1-1; 7 bases are a match to TRBD1. The CDR3 totals 16 residues. Looked up from germline, CDR1 is SEHNR and CDR2 is FQNEAQ (reference sequence). The J segment lost 0 bases and the V segment lost 5 bases, leaving 9 bases of the junction unmatched. The CDR3 spells CASSGPKGQLNTEAFF. As DNA, the CDR3 is TGTGCCAGCAGCGGACCAAAGGGACAGCTGAACACTGAAGCTTTCTTT.

The sample holds a few counts of this clonotype. This chain uses TRBV4-1 with TRBJ1-6; no clear D. The CDR3 contains 17 residues. Germline V lookup: CDR1 MGHRA, CDR2 YSYEKL. Trimming shortened V by 0 bases and J by 6 bases, and 15 bases separated the two germline ends. The CDR3 loop is CASSQEAPEAGNSPLHF. As DNA, the CDR3 is TGCGCCAGCAGCCAAGAGGCCCCCGAGGCGGGTAATTCACCCCTCCACTTT.

This rearrangement joins TRBV2 to TRBJ2-7, with D possibly TRBD1 on 5 matching bases. This CDR3 has 13 amino acids. V was cut by 4 bases and J by 2 bases, with 9 bases left in between. Germline assignment: CDR1 SNHLY and CDR2 FYNNEI. The CDR3 sequence is CASSGGRAYEQYF. Here the CDR3 DNA reads TGTGCCAGCAGTGGGGGCAGGGCCTACGAGCAGTACTTC.

Comment on this clonotype: The junction departs from germline at one end; a sequencing error may be responsible. The V call is TRBV7-6, the J call TRBJ2-5; D ambiguous. Germline CDR1 SGHVS, CDR2 FNYEAQ. CDR3 length equals 13 residues. The CDR3 is CASSFERSETQYF. The CDR3 DNA sequence: TGTGCTAGCAGCTTCGAGCGTTCGGAGACCCAGTACTTC. The whole variable domain, filled in from reference TRBV7-6 and TRBJ2-5, reads GAGVSQSPRYKVTKRGQDVALRCDPISGHVSLYWYRQALGQGPEFLTYFNYEAQQDKSGLPNDRFSAERPEGSISTLTIQRTEQRDSAMYRCASSFERSETQYFGPGTRLLVL.

This clonotype has ten or more counts. V is TRBV12-3 or TRBV12-4 and J is TRBJ1-1; TRBD1 matches at 7 bases. Germline trimming cut 6 bases from V and 7 bases from J; bases unmatched to any gene: 2. The CDR3 length is 11 residues. The CDR3 bases are TGTGCCAGCAGCACAGGGGTTGAAGCTTTCTTT. Encoded protein: CASSTGVEAFF.